This T cell receptor (beta chain) derives from a study of beta chain features in type 1 diabetes. The V segment lost 1 base and the J segment 5 bases; nucleotides outside the gene matches: 4. CDR3 size: 15 residues. Germline assignment: CDR1 LGHNA and CDR2 YSLEER. Reverse transcription of all isolated RNA meant that expressed TCRB transcripts were sequenced. TCRdb's table, derived via immunoSEQ multiplex PCR, lists solely in-frame clones and lacks some. The top ten clones hold around 0.0099% of a sample with 350,000 to 400,000 clones, around 12% of them seen once. Whole-study findings and limits: TCRB CDR3s were moderately but significantly shorter in Type 1 diabetes patients in all four CD4+ subsets. Researchers cautioned that cDNA sequencing could over-represent cells with high TCR expression.

Via CD45RO/CCR7/CD25/CD127/CD95/CD27, cells of the CD4+ naive, central memory, regulatory and stem cell-like memory subsets were sorted. Points on this clone: Its antigen is not identified.

The rearrangement joins TRBV4-3 to TRBJ2-1; 8 bases are a match to TRBD1. This clonotype was sampled from a woman under 30 with type 1 diabetes. Sequencing input: naive CD4+ T cells from blood. The CDR3 spells CASSQGGQGNNEQFF. The CDR3, as DNA: TGCGCCAGCAGCCAAGGAGGACAGGGAAACAATGAGCAGTTCTTC.